The next 13 T cell receptor beta chains were all read from a single sample in a study of T cells in tumors after PD-1 blockade. Here immunoSEQ multiplex PCR was the method, and the copy in TCRdb shows in-frame clones only, minus some. The sample has about 33,000 clones, more than 70% seen once. Here the sequenced sample was PBMCs, taken before anti-PD-1 treatment. These receptors were taken from a human donor with basal cell carcinoma.

This clone was detected only a few times. This chain connects TRBV5-6 to TRBJ2-3, with D perhaps TRBD1 (5 bases). The V end lost 4 bases, the J end lost 6 bases, and 18 bases lay between the germline ends. The CDR3 is 15 residues long. Germline V lookup: CDR1 SGHDT, CDR2 YYEEEE. The CDR3 bases are TGTGCCAGCAGCCTTCCGTTGTTAGGGGCGGATACGCAGTATTTT. This sequence encodes CASSLPLLGADTQYF. Complete variable domain (other parts from reference TRBV5-6 and TRBJ2-3): DAGVTQSPTHLIKTRGQQVTLRCSPKSGHDTVSWYQQALGQGPQFIFQYYEEEERQRGNFPDRFSGHQFPNYSSELNVNALLLGDSALYLCASSLPLLGADTQYFGPGTRLTVL.

The rearrangement links TRBV6-5 to TRBJ2-5, with 9 positions matching TRBD1. This CDR3 has 14 residues. The germline V gene has CDR1 MNHEY and CDR2 SVGAGI. With V trimmed by 6 bases and J by 4 bases, 6 bases remained unmatched. The CDR3 spells CASRVGQGGETQYF. The CDR3, as DNA: TGTGCCAGCAGGGTGGGACAGGGTGGAGAGACCCAGTACTTC.

The gene calls are TRBV30 and TRBJ2-2; D might be TRBD2 (5 bases). The germline V gene has CDR1 GTSNPN and CDR2 SVGIG (reference sequence). V lost 4 bases and J lost 1, with 7 bases in between. CDR3 length equals 13 residues. CDR3 sequence: CAWTGRNTGELFF. CDR3 nucleotides: TGTGCCTGGACGGGAAGGAACACCGGGGAGCTGTTTTTT. The whole variable domain, filled in from reference TRBV30 and TRBJ2-2, reads SQTIHQWPATLVQPVGSPLSLECTVEGTSNPNLYWYRQAAGRGLQLLFYSVGIGQISSEVPQNLSASRPQDRQFILSSKKLLLSDSGFYLCAWTGRNTGELFFGEGSRLTVL.

This clone was counted only a few times. DNA for the CDR3: TGTGCCAGCAGGTCCTCCGGGGAGAACACTGAAGCTTTCTTT. This codes for CASRSSGENTEAFF. This chain joins TRBV2 and TRBJ1-1; D call uncertain. The CDR3 spans 14 residues. The germline gives CDR1 SNHLY, CDR2 FYNNEI. V shed 6 bases and J shed 1 base, with 12 bases lying between them.

V gene TRBV4-3 combines with J gene TRBJ1-4, with TRBD1 as a possible D gene (5 bases). CDR3 length: 15 residues. With 1 base removed from V and 8 bases from J, the gap between germline ends came to 14 bases. The germline V gene has CDR1 LGHNA and CDR2 YSLEER. The CDR3 nucleotides read TGCGCCAGCAGCCAAGTGGTCAGGGAAAGGGAAAAACTGTTTTTT. Translation gives CASSQVVREREKLFF.

The chain couples TRBV29-1 to TRBJ2-1; 13 bases match TRBD2. Germline V gene sequence: CDR1 SQVTM, CDR2 ANQGSEA. V shed 2 bases, J shed 10 bases, and the junction held 8 bases outside the gene matches. This CDR3 spans 15 amino acids. The CDR3 nucleotides are TGCAGCGTTGAACCGGGACTAGCGGGGTTGACCGAGCAGTTCTTC. Its translation is CSVEPGLAGLTEQFF.

Points on this clone: At one end the junction does not follow the germline gene, possibly because of a read error. The sample contains more than one DNA sequence encoding this CDR3. The rearrangement uses TRBV6-6 and TRBJ2-7; D may correspond to TRBD1 or TRBD2 (5 bases each). CDR1 is MNHNY, CDR2 SVGAGI, per germline (reference sequence). There are 14 residues in the CDR3. CDR3 amino acids: CASSYSDGAGEQYF. CDR3 DNA: TGCGCCAGCAGTTACTCAGACGGGGCCGGGGAGCAGTACTTC.

The CDR3 DNA reads TGTGCCGTCGAAAGAGGGGAGACCCAGTACTTC. Its translation: CAVERGETQYF. J is TRBJ2-5 and V is TRBV7-9, with D possibly being TRBD2 (5 bases). Per the germline V gene, CDR1 is SEHNR and CDR2 is FQNEAQ (reference sequence). The CDR3 loop spans 11 amino acids. The germline V and J ends were trimmed by 11 bases and 5 bases, with 12 bases remaining between them. The full variable domain, in which reference TRBV7-9 and TRBJ2-5 provide the parts outside the CDR3, is DTGVSQNPRHKITKRGQNVTFRCDPISEHNRLYWYRQTLGQGPEFLTYFQNEAQLEKSRLLSDRFSAERPKGSFSTLEIQRTEQGDSAMYLCAVERGETQYFGPGTRLLVL.

The rearrangement joins TRBV6-5 to TRBJ2-1, with 12 positions matching TRBD2. This CDR3 is built from 16 residues. CDR1 is MNHEY, CDR2 SVGAGI, per germline. The V segment lost 4 bases and the J segment 7 bases; nucleotides outside the gene matches: 8. CDR3 in amino acids: CASSSHSTSGRNEQFF. CDR3 in DNA: TGTGCCAGCAGTTCCCACTCGACTAGCGGGAGAAATGAGCAGTTCTTC.

The CDR3 reads CASSLKSEQYF. As DNA, the CDR3 is TGTGCCAGCAGCTTGAAGTCCGAGCAGTACTTC. The chain carries TRBV5-8 and TRBJ2-7; no definite D call. CDR1 and CDR2 from the germline V gene are SGHTS and YDEGEE. This CDR3 spans 11 amino acids. Trimming shortened V by 1 base and J by 6 bases, and 5 bases separated the two germline ends.

The chain joins TRBV3-1 (or the pseudogene TRBV3-2) to TRBJ1-1; tentatively, D is TRBD1 (5 bases). V lost 6 bases, J lost 4 bases, and 12 bases lay in between. The germline V gene has CDR1 LGHDT and CDR2 YNNKEL (reference sequence). The CDR3 has 13 residues. CDR3 DNA: TGTGCCAGCAGGGGAAGTGGGGGCACTGAAGCTTTCTTT. Encoded protein: CASRGSGGTEAFF.

This clone appeared a single time. The rearrangement links TRBV21-1 to TRBJ1-5. TRBV21-1 is noted as a pseudogene. The CDR3 totals 16 residues. CDR3: CASSKVGGRTRQPQHF. The CDR3 region has the DNA TGTGCCAGCAGCAAAGTTGGGGGTCGGACGAGGCAGCCCCAGCATTTT.

The V and J genes are TRBV4-1 and TRBJ1-2; TRBD1 matches at 9 bases. V trimming: 0 bases; J trimming: 9 bases; junction bases outside the gene matches: 8. The germline V gene encodes CDR1 MGHRA and CDR2 YSYEKL. This CDR3 is 15 amino acids long. The CDR3, as DNA: TGCGCCAGCAGCCAAGACTCGGGGACAGGGTTGAGCTACACCTTC. Its protein is CASSQDSGTGLSYTF.